A single sample gave rise to the 4 T cell receptor beta chains below, sequenced in a study of T cell repertoires in cytomegalovirus infection. Their cognate antigens are unknown. TCRdb recomputed calls from the reads with MiXCR, one row per CDR3 protein. The data contain 700,000 to 850,000 distinct CDR3 sequences, about 30% of them singletons. Source: cultured CD8+ T cells from PBMCs, taken from culture after CMV antigen stimulation. The receptor set was obtained from a human donor in good health (CMV status not recorded). Some clones in this sample may be carry-over from other donors' samples.

V gene TRBV11-2 combines with J gene TRBJ2-1; no reliable D call. Germline CDR1 reads SGHAT; CDR2 reads FQNNGV. V was trimmed by 0 bases and J by 9 bases, leaving 9 bases between them. The CDR3 length is 13 residues. CDR3 loop: CASSLDPVVEQFF. The CDR3 nucleotides are TGTGCCAGCAGCTTAGATCCGGTAGTTGAGCAGTTCTTC.

The CDR3 DNA is TGTGCCAGCAGGGGGGGACTAGTCGGAGCGGATACGCAGTATTTT. Amino acid sequence: CASRGGLVGADTQYF. The gene calls are TRBV6-1 and TRBJ2-3; 8 bases align to TRBD2. The length of the CDR3 is 15 residues. Trimming at V came to 6 bases and at J to 6 bases, leaving 11 bases not matched to a gene. Germline lookup yields CDR1 MNHNS and CDR2 SASEGT.

This clonotype was seen repeatedly, ten times or more. The chain uses TRBV7-2 and TRBJ2-5; D remains unclear. Germline CDR1 reads SGHTA; CDR2 reads FQGNSA. The CDR3 extends over 14 amino acids. V was shortened by 1 base and J by 5 bases, with 11 bases between the two germline ends. In DNA, the CDR3 is TGTGCCAGCAGCTTAGTCGGGTTTAAGGAGACCCAGTACTTC. As protein: CASSLVGFKETQYF.

This clonotype has more than one count but fewer than ten. The rearrangement joins TRBV20-1 to TRBJ2-1; D may match TRBD1 or TRBD2 (6 bases each). V lost 5 bases and J lost 2, with 31 bases in between. Germline CDR1 is DFQATT and CDR2 is SNEGSKA (reference sequence). This CDR3 spans 20 amino acids. CDR3 residues: CSAYYYSPPILGGPYNEQFF. CDR3 in DNA: TGCAGTGCTTACTACTACAGTCCACCCATCCTCGGGGGCCCCTACAATGAGCAGTTCTTC.